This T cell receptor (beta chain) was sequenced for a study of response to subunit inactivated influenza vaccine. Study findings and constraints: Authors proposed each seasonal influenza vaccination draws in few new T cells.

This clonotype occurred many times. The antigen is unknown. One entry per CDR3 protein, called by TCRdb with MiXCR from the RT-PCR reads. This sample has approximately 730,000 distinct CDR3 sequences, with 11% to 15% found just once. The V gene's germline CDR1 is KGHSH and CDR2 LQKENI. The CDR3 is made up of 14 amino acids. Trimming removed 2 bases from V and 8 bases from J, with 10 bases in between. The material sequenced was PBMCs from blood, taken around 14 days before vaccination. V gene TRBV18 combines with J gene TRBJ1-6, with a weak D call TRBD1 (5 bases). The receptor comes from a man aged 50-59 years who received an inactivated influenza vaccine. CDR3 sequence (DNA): TGTGCCAGCTCACCAAGGGACGAGGATTCACCCCTCCACTTT. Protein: CASSPRDEDSPLHF.